Many counts were recorded for the clone carrying this T cell receptor (beta chain). The data belong to a study of shared clonotypes between healthy human individuals. Study-wide background: Ranging from 18 to 49 in age, donors were a couple of women and a few men.

The sequenced material, unsorted PBMC DNA, was run on ten immunoSEQ deep assay plates. Sequencing used immunoSEQ multiplex PCR; TCRdb keeps in-frame clones, though not all of them. This table holds about 480,000 clones, approximately 79% found once. CDR3 length: 15 amino acids. Trimming at V came to 7 bases and at J to 3 bases, leaving 8 bases not matched to a gene. CDR1 is MNHNS, CDR2 SASEGT, per germline. Healthy HIV-negative adults without recent acute infections or vaccinations served as donors. Around 90 million PBMCs per unsorted sample were used for genomic DNA. The chain employs TRBV6-1 and TRBJ2-3, with 9 bases that match TRBD1. This receptor was obtained from a woman aged 40 to 50 in good health. Some clones in this sample may be carry-over from other donors' samples. The sequenced sample was PBMCs. In DNA form, the CDR3 reads TGTGCCAGCATCCCGGGACAGGGAGAAACAGATACGCAGTATTTT. It specifies CASIPGQGETDTQYF.